The 11 T cell receptor beta chains below were found in one sample sequenced in a study of blood T cell repertoires in COVID-19. Only in-frame clones appear in the TCRdb table, and some are missing; sequencing was by immunoSEQ multiplex PCR. This table holds under 400,000 clones, 87% found once. Sample: PBMCs or T cells enriched from blood (not recorded which). Receptor source: a middle-aged man in a cohort exposed to, infected with or recovered from COVID-19 (not recorded which).

This rearrangement joins TRBV28 to TRBJ2-3, with 10 bases fitting TRBD2. The germline V gene encodes CDR1 MDHEN and CDR2 SYDVKM. There are 16 residues in the CDR3. With V trimmed by 3 bases and J by 2 bases, 5 bases remained unmatched. DNA of the CDR3: TGTGCCAGCAGTTTGGCTAGCGGGAGATTCACAGATACGCAGTATTTT. Translating gives CASSLASGRFTDTQYF.

The chain recombines TRBV5-5 with TRBJ1-4; D gene unclear. Germline V gene lookup returns CDR1 SGHKS and CDR2 YYEKEE (reference sequence). CDR3 length: 15 amino acids. The V end lost 0 bases, the J end lost 3 bases, and 9 bases lay between the germline ends. CDR3 nucleotides: TGTGCCAGCAGCTTGGCGGGGTACTCTAATGAAAAACTGTTTTTT. Translated, it gives CASSLAGYSNEKLFF.

The chain employs TRBV6-5 and TRBJ1-2; D remains unclear. The germline CDR1 and CDR2 sequences are MNHEY and SVGAGI. Trimming stripped 0 bases from V and 10 bases from J, with 21 bases between. The CDR3 runs to 16 residues. The CDR3 DNA reads as TGTGCCAGCAGTTACTCGATCGGGAGGGAAAGCGGGGACTACACCTTC. Translation gives CASSYSIGRESGDYTF.

This chain joins TRBV11-2 and TRBJ2-1, with 11 bases aligning to TRBD2. CDR1 is SGHAT and CDR2 is FQNNGV in the germline V gene. CDR3 length: 17 residues. The ends lost 3 bases at V and 8 bases at J; junction bases unmatched: 12. The CDR3: CASSFNEGELAGDEQFF. The CDR3 DNA is TGTGCCAGCAGCTTCAATGAGGGGGAACTAGCGGGAGATGAGCAGTTCTTC.

V gene TRBV5-5 combines with J gene TRBJ1-6; D call uncertain. The V and J ends lost 5 bases and 10 bases respectively, with 10 bases between them. The CDR3 sequence is 12 residues long. CDR1 SGHKS and CDR2 YYEKEE come from the germline V gene (reference sequence). DNA for the CDR3: TGTGCCAGCAGTCCTGGCGGCTCACCCCTCCACTTT. Protein sequence: CASSPGGSPLHF.

The chain uses TRBV7-2 and TRBJ1-2, with TRBD1 identical over 7 bases. The ends lost 5 bases at V and 2 bases at J; junction bases unmatched: 8. The CDR3 contains 15 residues. Germline CDR1 and CDR2: SGHTA and FQGNSA. In DNA, the CDR3 is TGTGCCAGCAGCCACGCCGGGACAGCAAACTATGGCTACACCTTC. It is translated as CASSHAGTANYGYTF. Filled out from reference TRBV7-2 and TRBJ1-2, the complete variable domain reads GAGVSQSPSNKVTEKGKDVELRCDPISGHTALYWYRQSLGQGLEFLIYFQGNSAPDKSGLPSDRFSAERTGGSVSTLTIQRTQQEDSAVYLCASSHAGTANYGYTFGSGTRLTVV.

V gene TRBV4-1 combines with J gene TRBJ2-7, with 7 nucleotides matching TRBD2. J lost 4 bases, V lost 3 bases, and 6 bases had no gene match. The CDR3 extends over 14 amino acids. Per germline, CDR1 MGHRA and CDR2 YSYEKL. The CDR3 bases are TGCGCCAGCAGCCAGAGCGGAGCGGGGTACGAGCAGTACTTC. This encodes CASSQSGAGYEQYF.

V gene TRBV3-1 (or the pseudogene TRBV3-2) combines with J gene TRBJ1-1; no reliable D call. Germline V gives CDR1 LGHDT, CDR2 YNNKEL (reference sequence). The CDR3 is 14 amino acids. Trimming took off 3 bases at V and 2 bases at J, with 10 bases between the two ends. In nucleotides, the CDR3 is TGTGCCAGCAGCCAGACTGCTCGTAACACTGAAGCTTTCTTT. Translating it yields CASSQTARNTEAFF.

The J gene is TRBJ1-4, the V gene TRBV19; D is possibly TRBD1 (5 bases). V lost 4 bases, J lost 8 bases, and 17 bases lay in between. Looked up from germline, CDR1 is LNHDA and CDR2 is SQIVND (reference sequence). This CDR3 has 15 amino acids. The chain's CDR3 is CASSTHGPGGEKLFF. The CDR3 DNA follows: TGTGCCAGTAGTACCCACGGACCGGGGGGGGAAAAACTGTTTTTT.

The rearrangement links TRBV5-6 to TRBJ2-1; D perhaps matches TRBD1 (6 bases). This CDR3 is 15 amino acids long. The ends were cut back, 1 base at V and 3 bases at J, with 11 bases in the middle. Germline values: CDR1 SGHDT, CDR2 YYEEEE. The CDR3 protein is CASSLYRADYNEQFF. The CDR3 region has the DNA TGTGCCAGCAGCTTGTACAGGGCCGACTACAATGAGCAGTTCTTC.

This clone was detected only once. The rearrangement uses TRBV19 and TRBJ2-7, with D hard to call. The CDR3 spans 13 residues. Trimming stripped 3 bases from V and 5 bases from J, with 11 bases between. Germline V gene lookup returns CDR1 LNHDA and CDR2 SQIVND (reference sequence). In nucleotides, the CDR3 is TGTGCCAGTAGTATGGCCCCAAAGAACGAGCAGTACTTC. Translated, it gives CASSMAPKNEQYF.